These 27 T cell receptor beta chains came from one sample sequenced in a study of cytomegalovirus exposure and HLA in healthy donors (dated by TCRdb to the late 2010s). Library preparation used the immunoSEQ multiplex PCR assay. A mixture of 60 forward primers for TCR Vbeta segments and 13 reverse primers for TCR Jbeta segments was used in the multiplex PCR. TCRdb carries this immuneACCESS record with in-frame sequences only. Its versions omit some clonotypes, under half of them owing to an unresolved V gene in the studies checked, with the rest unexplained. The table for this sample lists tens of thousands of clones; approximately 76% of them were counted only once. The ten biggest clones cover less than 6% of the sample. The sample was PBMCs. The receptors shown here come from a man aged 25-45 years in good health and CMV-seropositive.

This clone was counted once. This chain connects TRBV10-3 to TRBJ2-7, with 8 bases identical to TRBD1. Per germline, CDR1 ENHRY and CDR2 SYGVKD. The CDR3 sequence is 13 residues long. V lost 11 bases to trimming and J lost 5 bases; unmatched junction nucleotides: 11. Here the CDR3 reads CASKRTGQDEQYV. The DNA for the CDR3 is TGTGCCTCCAAACGGACAGGGCAGGACGAGCAGTACGTC.

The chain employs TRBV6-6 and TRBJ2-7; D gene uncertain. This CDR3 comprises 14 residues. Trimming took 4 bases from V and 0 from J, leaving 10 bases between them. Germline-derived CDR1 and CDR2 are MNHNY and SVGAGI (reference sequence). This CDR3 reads CASSFRLDSYEQYF. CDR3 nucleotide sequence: TGTGCCAGCAGTTTTAGACTGGACTCCTACGAGCAGTACTTC.

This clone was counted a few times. For the CDR3, the DNA is TGTGCCAGCAGTCCACAGGGATATGGCAATCAGCCCCAGCATTTT. Translated, it gives CASSPQGYGNQPQHF. The rearrangement joins TRBV6-1 to TRBJ1-5; D is perhaps TRBD1 (6 bases). The CDR3 length is 15 residues. Deletions cut 5 bases from V and 2 bases from J, with 13 bases between. Germline loops: CDR1 MNHNS, CDR2 SASEGT.

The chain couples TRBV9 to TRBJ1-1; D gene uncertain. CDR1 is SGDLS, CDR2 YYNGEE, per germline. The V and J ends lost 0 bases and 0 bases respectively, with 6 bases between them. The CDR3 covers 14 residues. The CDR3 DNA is TGTGCCAGCAGCGTAGCTCAGGTGAACACTGAAGCTTTCTTT. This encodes CASSVAQVNTEAFF.

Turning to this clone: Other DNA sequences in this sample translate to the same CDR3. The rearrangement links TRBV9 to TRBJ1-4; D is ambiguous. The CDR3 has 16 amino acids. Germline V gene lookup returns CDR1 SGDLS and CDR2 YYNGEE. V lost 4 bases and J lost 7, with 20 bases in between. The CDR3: CASSPREGLGVEKLFF. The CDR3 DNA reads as TGTGCCAGCAGCCCGCGGGAGGGCCTTGGGGTTGAAAAACTGTTTTTT. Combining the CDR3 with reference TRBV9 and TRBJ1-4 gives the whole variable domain DSGVTQTPKHLITATGQRVTLRCSPRSGDLSVYWYQQSLDQGLQFLIQYYNGEERAKGNILERFSAQQFPDLHSELNLSSLELGDSALYFCASSPREGLGVEKLFFGSGTQLSVL.

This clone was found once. As DNA, the CDR3 is TGTGCCAGCAGTTTGGGAGGGTCCCTCTACAATGAGCAGTTCTTC. This gives the protein CASSLGGSLYNEQFF. The chain couples TRBV28 to TRBJ2-1, with 7 bases lining up with TRBD2. The germline V gene has CDR1 MDHEN and CDR2 SYDVKM. V was clipped by 3 bases and J by 3 bases; unmatched bases: 5. This CDR3 spans 15 amino acids.

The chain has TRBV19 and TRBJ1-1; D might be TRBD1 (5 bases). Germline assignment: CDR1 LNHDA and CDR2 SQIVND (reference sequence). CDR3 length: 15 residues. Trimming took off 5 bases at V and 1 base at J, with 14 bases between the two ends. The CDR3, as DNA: TGTGCCAGTAGTCCGACGGGGGGTTGGAACACTGAAGCTTTCTTT. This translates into CASSPTGGWNTEAFF.

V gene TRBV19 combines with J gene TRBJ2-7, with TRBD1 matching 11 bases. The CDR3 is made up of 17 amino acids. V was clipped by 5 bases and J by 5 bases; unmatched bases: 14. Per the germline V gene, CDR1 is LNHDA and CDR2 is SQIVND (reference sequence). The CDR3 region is CASSSRTGGLLPHEQYF. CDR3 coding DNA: TGTGCCAGTAGTTCTCGGACAGGGGGCCTCCTTCCGCACGAGCAGTACTTC. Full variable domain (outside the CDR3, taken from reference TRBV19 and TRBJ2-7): DGGITQSPKYLFRKEGQNVTLSCEQNLNHDAMYWYRQDPGQGLRLIYYSQIVNDFQKGDIAEGYSVSREKKESFPLTVTSAQKNPTAFYLCASSSRTGGLLPHEQYFGPGTRLTVT.

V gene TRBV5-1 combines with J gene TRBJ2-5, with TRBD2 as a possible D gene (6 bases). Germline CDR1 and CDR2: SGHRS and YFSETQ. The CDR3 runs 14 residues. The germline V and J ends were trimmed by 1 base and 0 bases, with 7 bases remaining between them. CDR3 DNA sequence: TGCGCCAGCAGCTTGTGGGGGGACCAAGAGACCCAGTACTTC. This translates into CASSLWGDQETQYF.

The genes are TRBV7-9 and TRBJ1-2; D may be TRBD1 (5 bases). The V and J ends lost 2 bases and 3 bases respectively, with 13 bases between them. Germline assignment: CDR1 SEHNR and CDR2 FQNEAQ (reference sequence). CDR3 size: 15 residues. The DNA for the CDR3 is TGTGCCAGCAGCTTAAGCCGGGGGAGCCACTATGGCTACACCTTC. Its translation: CASSLSRGSHYGYTF.

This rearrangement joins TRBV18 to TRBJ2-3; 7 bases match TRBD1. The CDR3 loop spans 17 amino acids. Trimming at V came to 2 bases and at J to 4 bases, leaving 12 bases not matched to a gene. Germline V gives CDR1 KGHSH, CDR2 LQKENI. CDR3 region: CASSPSSPGTVADTQYF. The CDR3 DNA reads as TGTGCCAGCTCACCAAGCAGTCCCGGGACAGTGGCAGATACGCAGTATTTT.

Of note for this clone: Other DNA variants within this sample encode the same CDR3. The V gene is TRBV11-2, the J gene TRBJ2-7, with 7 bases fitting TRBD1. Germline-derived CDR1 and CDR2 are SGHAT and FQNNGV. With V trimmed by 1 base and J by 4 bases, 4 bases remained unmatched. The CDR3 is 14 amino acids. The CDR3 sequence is CASSLGAGGYEQYF. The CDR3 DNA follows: TGTGCCAGCAGCTTAGGGGCAGGGGGTTACGAGCAGTACTTC.

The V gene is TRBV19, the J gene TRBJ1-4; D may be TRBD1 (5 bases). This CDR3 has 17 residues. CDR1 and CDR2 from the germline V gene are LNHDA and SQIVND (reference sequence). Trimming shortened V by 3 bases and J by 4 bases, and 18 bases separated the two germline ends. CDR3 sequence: CASSIRLSDGGNEKLFF. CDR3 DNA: TGTGCCAGTAGTATCAGGTTATCGGACGGGGGTAATGAAAAACTGTTTTTT.

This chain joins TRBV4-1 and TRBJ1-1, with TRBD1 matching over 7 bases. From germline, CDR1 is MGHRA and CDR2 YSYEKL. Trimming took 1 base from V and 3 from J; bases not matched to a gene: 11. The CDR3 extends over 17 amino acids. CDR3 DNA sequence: TGCGCCAGCAGCCAAGGTACCCTGGGACAGCACTACACTGAAGCTTTCTTT. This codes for CASSQGTLGQHYTEAFF.

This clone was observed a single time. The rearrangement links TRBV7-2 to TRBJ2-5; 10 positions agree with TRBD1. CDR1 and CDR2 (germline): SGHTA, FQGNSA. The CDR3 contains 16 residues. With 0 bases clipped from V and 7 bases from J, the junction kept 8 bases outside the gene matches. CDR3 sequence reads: CASSLAGTGVRGTQYF. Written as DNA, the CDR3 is TGTGCCAGCAGCTTAGCGGGGACAGGGGTTCGGGGGACCCAGTACTTC.

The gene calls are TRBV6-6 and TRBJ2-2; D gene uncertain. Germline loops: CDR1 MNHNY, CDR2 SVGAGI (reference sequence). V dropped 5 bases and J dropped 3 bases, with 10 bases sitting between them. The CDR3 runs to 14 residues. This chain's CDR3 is CASSLRQDTGELFF. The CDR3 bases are TGTGCCAGCAGTCTTCGCCAGGACACCGGGGAGCTGTTTTTT.

Here the CDR3 DNA reads TGTGCCAGCAGCTTTGGGCTTAGCACAGATACGCAGTATTTT. It is translated as CASSFGLSTDTQYF. The chain is built from TRBV5-8 and TRBJ2-3, with D unclear. CDR1 SGHTS and CDR2 YDEGEE come from the germline V gene. The CDR3 loop spans 14 amino acids. With 2 bases removed from V and 0 bases from J, the gap between germline ends came to 7 bases. Combining the CDR3 with reference TRBV5-8 and TRBJ2-3 gives the whole variable domain EAGVTQSPTHLIKTRGQQATLRCSPISGHTSVYWYQQALGLGLQFLLWYDEGEERNRGNFPPRFSGRQFPNYSSELNVNALELEDSALYLCASSFGLSTDTQYFGPGTRLTVL.

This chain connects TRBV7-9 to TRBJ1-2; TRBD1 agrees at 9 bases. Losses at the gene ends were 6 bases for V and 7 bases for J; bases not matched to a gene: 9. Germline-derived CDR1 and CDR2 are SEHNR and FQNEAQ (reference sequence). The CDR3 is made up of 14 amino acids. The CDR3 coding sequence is TGTGCCAGCAGTCCTTGGCGGGACAGGGCTGGCTACACCTTC. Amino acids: CASSPWRDRAGYTF.

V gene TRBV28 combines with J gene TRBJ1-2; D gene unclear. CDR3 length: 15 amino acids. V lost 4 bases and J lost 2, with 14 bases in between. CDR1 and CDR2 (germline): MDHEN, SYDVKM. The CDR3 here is CASSSIPYRNYGYTF. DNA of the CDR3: TGTGCCAGCAGTTCAATTCCCTACAGAAACTATGGCTACACCTTC.

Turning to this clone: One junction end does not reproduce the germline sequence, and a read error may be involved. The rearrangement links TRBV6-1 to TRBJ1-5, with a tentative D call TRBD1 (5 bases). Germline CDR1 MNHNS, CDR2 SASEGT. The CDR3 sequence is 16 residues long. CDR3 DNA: TGTGCCAGCAGCGAAGGGGCTCTCAATGCTAATCAGCCCCAGCATTTT. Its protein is CASSEGALNANQPQHF.

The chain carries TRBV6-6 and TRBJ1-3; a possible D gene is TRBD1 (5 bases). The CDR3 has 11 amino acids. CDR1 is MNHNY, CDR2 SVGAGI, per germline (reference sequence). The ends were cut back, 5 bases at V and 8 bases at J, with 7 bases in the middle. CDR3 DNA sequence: TGTGCCAGCAGTGGGGCTTACACCATATATTTT. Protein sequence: CASSGAYTIYF.

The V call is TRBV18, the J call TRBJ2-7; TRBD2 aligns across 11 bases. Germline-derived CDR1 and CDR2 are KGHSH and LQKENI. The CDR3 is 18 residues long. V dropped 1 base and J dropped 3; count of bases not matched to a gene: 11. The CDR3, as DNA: TGTGCCAGCTCACCACTACCCGGGACTAGCGGAACGTTCTACGAGCAGTACTTC. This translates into CASSPLPGTSGTFYEQYF.

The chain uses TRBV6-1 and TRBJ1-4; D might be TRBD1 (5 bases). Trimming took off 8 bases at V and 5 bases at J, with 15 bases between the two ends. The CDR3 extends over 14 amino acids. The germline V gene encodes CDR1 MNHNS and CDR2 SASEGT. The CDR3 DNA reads TGTGCCAGCTCCAGGGCAAGAACAAATGAAAAACTGTTTTTT. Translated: CASSRARTNEKLFF.

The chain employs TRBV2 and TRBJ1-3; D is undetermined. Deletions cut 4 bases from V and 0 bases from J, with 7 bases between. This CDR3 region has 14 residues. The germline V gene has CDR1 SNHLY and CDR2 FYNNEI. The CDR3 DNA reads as TGTGCCAGCAGTGGCCGAGGCTCTGGAAACACCATATATTTT. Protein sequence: CASSGRGSGNTIYF.

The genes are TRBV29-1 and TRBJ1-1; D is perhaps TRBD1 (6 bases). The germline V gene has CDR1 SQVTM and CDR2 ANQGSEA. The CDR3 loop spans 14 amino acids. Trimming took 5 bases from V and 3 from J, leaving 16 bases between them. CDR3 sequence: CSVRSAGAYTEAFF. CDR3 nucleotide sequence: TGCAGCGTTCGATCCGCGGGGGCCTACACTGAAGCTTTCTTT.

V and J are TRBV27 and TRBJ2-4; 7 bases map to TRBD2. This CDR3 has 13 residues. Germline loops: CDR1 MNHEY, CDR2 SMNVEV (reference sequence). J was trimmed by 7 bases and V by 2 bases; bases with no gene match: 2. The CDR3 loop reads CASSLGLVNIQYF. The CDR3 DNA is TGTGCCAGCAGTTTAGGACTAGTGAACATTCAGTACTTC.

The CDR3 bases are TGTGCCAGCAGGTCGGCTAGCGGATCCTACAATGAGCAGTTCTTC. Amino acids: CASRSASGSYNEQFF. This chain connects TRBV27 to TRBJ2-1, with TRBD2 identical over 7 bases. Germline-derived CDR1 and CDR2 are MNHEY and SMNVEV (reference sequence). V was pared by 6 bases and J by 1 base, with 6 bases of the junction left unmatched. The CDR3 has 15 amino acids.